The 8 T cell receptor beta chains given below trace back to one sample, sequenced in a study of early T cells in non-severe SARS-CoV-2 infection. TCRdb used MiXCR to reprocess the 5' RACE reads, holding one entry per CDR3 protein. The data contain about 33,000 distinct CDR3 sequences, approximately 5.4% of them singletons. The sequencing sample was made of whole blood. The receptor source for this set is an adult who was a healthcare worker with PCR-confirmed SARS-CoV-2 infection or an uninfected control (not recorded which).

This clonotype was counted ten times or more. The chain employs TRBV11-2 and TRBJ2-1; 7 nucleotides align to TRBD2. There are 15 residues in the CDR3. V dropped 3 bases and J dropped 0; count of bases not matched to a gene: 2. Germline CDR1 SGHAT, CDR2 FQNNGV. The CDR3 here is CASSLGGVSYNEQFF. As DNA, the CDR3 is TGTGCCAGCAGCTTGGGGGGGGTCTCCTACAATGAGCAGTTCTTC.

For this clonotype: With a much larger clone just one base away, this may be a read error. As DNA, the CDR3 is TGTGCCAGCAGTTTATCCCCGGGATCCCAGGCTTCACCCCTCCACTTT. Encoded protein: CASSLSPGSQASPLHF. V gene TRBV12-3 or TRBV12-4 combines with J gene TRBJ1-6; D unclear. This CDR3 contains 16 residues. Trimming took off 2 bases at V and 9 bases at J, with 17 bases between the two ends.

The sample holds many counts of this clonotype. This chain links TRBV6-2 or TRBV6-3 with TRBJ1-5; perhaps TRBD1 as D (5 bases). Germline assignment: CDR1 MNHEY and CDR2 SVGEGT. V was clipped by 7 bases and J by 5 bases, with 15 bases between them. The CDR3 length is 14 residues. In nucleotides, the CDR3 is TGTGCCAGCACCAATACTCCGGGGCATCAGCCCCAGCATTTT. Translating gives CASTNTPGHQPQHF.

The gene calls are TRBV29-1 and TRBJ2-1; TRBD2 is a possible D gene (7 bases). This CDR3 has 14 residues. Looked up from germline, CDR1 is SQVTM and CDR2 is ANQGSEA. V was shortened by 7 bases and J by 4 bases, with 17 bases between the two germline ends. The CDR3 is CSAEGGALYNEQFF. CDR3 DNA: TGCAGCGCCGAAGGGGGGGCGCTTTACAATGAGCAGTTCTTC.

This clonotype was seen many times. The CDR3 is CAISSGQGHTGELFF. The CDR3 region has the DNA TGTGCCATCAGCTCAGGACAGGGGCACACCGGGGAGCTGTTTTTT. The chain uses TRBV10-3 and TRBJ2-2, with 9 bases fitting TRBD1. Trimming at V came to 6 bases and at J to 3 bases, leaving 5 bases not matched to a gene. Per germline, CDR1 ENHRY and CDR2 SYGVKD. The CDR3 runs to 15 residues.

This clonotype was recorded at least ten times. CDR3 sequence: CASSRRGGVEGTEAFF. DNA for the CDR3: TGTGCCAGCAGCAGAAGGGGGGGCGTTGAAGGCACTGAAGCTTTCTTT. The rearrangement uses TRBV7-6 and TRBJ1-1; D perhaps matches TRBD1 (6 bases). Looked up from germline, CDR1 is SGHVS and CDR2 is FNYEAQ. This CDR3 region has 16 residues. Trimming shortened V by 5 bases and J by 4 bases, and 20 bases separated the two germline ends.

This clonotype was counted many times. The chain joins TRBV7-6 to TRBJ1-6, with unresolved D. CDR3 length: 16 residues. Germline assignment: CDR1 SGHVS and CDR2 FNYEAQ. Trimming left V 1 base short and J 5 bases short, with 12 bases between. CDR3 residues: CASSLDLGRDNSPLHF. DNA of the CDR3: TGTGCCAGCAGCTTAGATTTAGGACGGGATAATTCACCCCTCCACTTT.

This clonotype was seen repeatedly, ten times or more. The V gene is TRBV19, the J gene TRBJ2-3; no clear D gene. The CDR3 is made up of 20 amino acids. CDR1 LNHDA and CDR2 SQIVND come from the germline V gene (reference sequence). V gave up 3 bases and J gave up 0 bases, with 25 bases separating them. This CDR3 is CASSITQYRSDEDSTDTQYF. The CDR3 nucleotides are TGTGCCAGTAGTATCACGCAGTATCGAAGCGATGAGGATAGCACAGATACGCAGTATTTT.